These T cell receptor beta chains were read from a single sample in a study of breast tumors, draining lymph nodes, adjacent tissues. Via MiXCR, TCRdb re-called the multiplex PCR reads, giving one row per CDR3 protein. The sample consists of tens of thousands of distinct CDR3 sequences, about 21% of them appearing once. The sequencing input was axillary lymph node tissue. The receptors shown here come from a female donor with breast cancer. Some clones in this sample may be carry-over from other donors' samples. CDR3s include the opening cysteine and the closing phenylalanine or tryptophan. D genes are given only for firm matches. Part of the rows lack a size; the others show once, few, many or a class for expanded clones.

TRBV7-2	TRBJ2-7	-	many	CASRAGSSYEQYF	TGTGCCAGCAGGGCCGGGAGCTCCTACGAGCAGTACTTC
TRBV19	TRBJ2-7	-	many	CASSISWGGAGMIPYEQYF	TGTGCCAGTAGTATCTCCTGGGGGGGGGCTGGAATGATACCCTACGAGCAGTACTTC
TRBV20-1	TRBJ2-7	TRBD1	many	CSARDPTGATLYEQYF	TGCAGTGCTAGAGACCCGACAGGGGCCACTCTCTACGAGCAGTACTTC
TRBV5-6	TRBJ1-6	-	many	CASSYSGDSPLHF	TGTGCCAGCAGTTACAGCGGGGATTCACCCCTCCACTTT
TRBV20-1	TRBJ1-2	-	many	CSAREGTNVAF	TGCAGTGCTAGAGAGGGGACCAACGTCGCCTTC
TRBV19	TRBJ2-1	-	many	CASSITGAIPFF	TGTGCCAGTAGTATAACCGGTGCAATCCCGTTCTTC
TRBV3-1	TRBJ2-2	-	few	CASSLKPGTYTGELFF	TGTGCCAGCAGCCTAAAACCCGGGACTTACACCGGGGAGCTGTTTTTT
TRBV3-1	TRBJ2-5	-	many	CASSHWGQETQYF	TGTGCCAGCAGCCACTGGGGCCAAGAGACCCAGTACTTC
TRBV28	TRBJ1-2	TRBD1	-	CASYTGTGEGYTF	TGTGCCAGCTATACCGGGACAGGGGAAGGCTACACCTTC
TRBV20-1	TRBJ2-7	TRBD1	many	CSAGNRQGAYEQYF	TGCAGTGCTGGGAACCGACAGGGCGCCTACGAGCAGTACTTC
TRBV4-2	TRBJ1-2	TRBD1	many	CASSQDLSQGADGYTF	TGTGCCAGCAGCCAAGATCTATCCCAGGGGGCGGACGGCTACACCTTC
TRBV6-1	TRBJ1-5	-	many	CASKALQGYSNQPQHF	TGTGCCAGCAAAGCACTCCAGGGGTATAGCAATCAGCCCCAGCATTTT
TRBV2	TRBJ1-6	-	many	CASSDQGRDNSPLHF	TGTGCCAGCAGTGATCAGGGCCGGGATAATTCACCCCTCCACTTT
TRBV20-1	TRBJ2-1	TRBD2	many	CSARTSGSVNEQFF	TGCAGTGCTAGAACTAGCGGGAGTGTCAATGAGCAGTTCTTC
TRBV7-2	TRBJ2-7	-	many	CASSLLGTTYEQYF	TGTGCCAGCAGCTTATTAGGGACAACCTACGAGCAGTACTTC
TRBV29-1	TRBJ1-1	-	few	CSVELSQNTEAFF	TGCAGCGTTGAACTGAGTCAGAACACTGAAGCTTTCTTT
TRBV6-1	TRBJ1-2	-	many	CASSKTGGINYGYTF	TGTGCCAGCAGCAAGACAGGAGGGATTAACTATGGCTACACCTTC
TRBV18	TRBJ2-7	TRBD2	few	CASSSGTSSYEQYF	TGTGCCAGCTCGTCCGGGACTAGCTCCTACGAGCAGTACTTC
TRBV7-9	TRBJ1-5	TRBD1	many	CASSLDRGTSNQPQHF	TGTGCCAGCAGCTTGGACAGGGGGACGAGCAATCAGCCCCAGCATTTT
TRBV6-2/TRBV6-3	TRBJ2-7	TRBD2	many	CASSDGLAGGYEQYF	TGTGCCAGCAGTGACGGACTAGCGGGAGGCTACGAGCAGTACTTC
TRBV12-3/TRBV12-4	TRBJ2-7	TRBD2	many	CASSLYGGTFEQYF	TGTGCCAGCAGTTTATACGGGGGGACCTTCGAGCAGTACTTC
TRBV4-2	TRBJ2-7	-	many	CASSQVGAGSYEQYF	TGTGCCAGCAGCCAAGTCGGGGCAGGATCTTACGAGCAGTACTTC
TRBV7-3	TRBJ1-2	-	many	CASSPGGGNGRKGYTF	TGTGCCAGCAGCCCGGGTGGGGGTAATGGTCGGAAAGGCTACACCTTC
TRBV7-3	TRBJ2-1	-	many	CASSLSQHRGNEQFF	TGTGCCAGCAGCTTATCACAGCATCGCGGCAATGAGCAGTTCTTC
TRBV9	TRBJ2-1	-	many	CASSVANEPSHEQFF	TGTGCCAGCAGCGTAGCTAATGAACCTAGTCATGAGCAGTTCTTC
TRBV7-9	TRBJ1-5	-	many	CASSPPGGQPQHF	TGTGCCAGCAGCCCTCCCGGAGGGCAGCCCCAGCATTTT
TRBV2	TRBJ2-2	TRBD2	many	CASKLAYTGELFF	TGTGCCAGCAAACTAGCGTACACCGGGGAGCTGTTTTTT
TRBV20-1	TRBJ2-7	-	many	CSARGQTEQYF	TGCAGTGCTAGAGGACAGACAGAGCAGTACTTC
TRBV4-2	TRBJ2-5	-	many	CASSQDLKGGAEQETQYF	TGTGCCAGCAGCCAAGATCTCAAGGGCGGGGCGGAACAAGAGACCCAGTACTTC
TRBV3-1	TRBJ2-7	TRBD1	many	CASGGQGYEQYF	TGTGCCTCAGGGGGACAGGGGTACGAGCAGTACTTC
TRBV18	TRBJ2-2	TRBD1	-	CASSDRVGGELFF	TGTGCCAGCTCGGACAGGGTTGGCGGGGAGCTGTTTTTT